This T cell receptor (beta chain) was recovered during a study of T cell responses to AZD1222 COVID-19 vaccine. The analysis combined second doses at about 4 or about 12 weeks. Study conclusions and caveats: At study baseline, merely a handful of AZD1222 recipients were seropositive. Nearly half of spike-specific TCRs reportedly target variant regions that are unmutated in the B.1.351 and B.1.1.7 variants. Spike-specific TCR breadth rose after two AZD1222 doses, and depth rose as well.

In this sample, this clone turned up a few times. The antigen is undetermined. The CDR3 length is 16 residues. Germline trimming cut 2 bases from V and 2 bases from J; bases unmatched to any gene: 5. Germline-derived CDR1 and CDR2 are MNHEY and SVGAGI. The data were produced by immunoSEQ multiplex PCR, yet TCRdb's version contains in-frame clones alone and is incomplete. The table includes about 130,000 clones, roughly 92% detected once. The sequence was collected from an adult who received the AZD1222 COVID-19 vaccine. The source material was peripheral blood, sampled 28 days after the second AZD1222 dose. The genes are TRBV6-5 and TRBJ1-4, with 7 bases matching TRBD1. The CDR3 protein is CASSYEGAFTNEKLFF. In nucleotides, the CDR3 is TGTGCCAGCAGTTACGAGGGGGCGTTTACTAATGAAAAACTGTTTTTT.